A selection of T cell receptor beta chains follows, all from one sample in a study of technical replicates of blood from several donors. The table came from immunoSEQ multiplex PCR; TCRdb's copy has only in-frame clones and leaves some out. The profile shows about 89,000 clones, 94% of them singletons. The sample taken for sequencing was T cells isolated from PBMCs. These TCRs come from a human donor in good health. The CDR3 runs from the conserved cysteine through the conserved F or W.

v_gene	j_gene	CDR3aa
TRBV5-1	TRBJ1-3	CASSYQNSGNTIYF
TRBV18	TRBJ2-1	CASSPGGSAYNEQFF
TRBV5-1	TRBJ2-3	CASSPTGFPYTDTQYF
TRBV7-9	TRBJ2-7	CASSPPPGQGPHEQYF
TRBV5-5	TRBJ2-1	CASSLEDRVYEQFF
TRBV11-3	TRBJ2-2	CASSRELVTGELFF
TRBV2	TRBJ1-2	CASRPGQGHGGYTF
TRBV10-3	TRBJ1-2	CAITQQVGGGYTF
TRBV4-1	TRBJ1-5	CASSQNNPGRNQPQHF
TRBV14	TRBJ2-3	CASSRAGDTQYF
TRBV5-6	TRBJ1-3	CASSHGTAGNTIYF
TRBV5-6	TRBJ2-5	CASSGDRDPEETQYF
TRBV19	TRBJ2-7	CASSQIGISSGSGYEQYF
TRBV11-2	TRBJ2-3	CASSYRRRGDTQYF
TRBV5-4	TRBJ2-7	CASSLTSGVAYF
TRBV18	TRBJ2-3	CASSTDRGNTDTQYF
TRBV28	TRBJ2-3	CASSLPRGTDTQYF
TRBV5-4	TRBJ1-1	CASRAVGTEAFF
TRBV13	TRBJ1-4	CASSHYPTGRYRNEKLFF
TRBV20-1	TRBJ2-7	CSAFSFEQYF
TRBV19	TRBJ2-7	CASSIIGGDSYEQYF
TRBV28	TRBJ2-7	CASIPSGTSGTYEQYF
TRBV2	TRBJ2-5	CASRLGQVQETQYF
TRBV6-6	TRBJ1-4	CASSSGGGEKLFF
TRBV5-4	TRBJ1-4	CASSPGGGRNEKLFF
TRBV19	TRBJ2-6	CASSSFRQGSGANVLTF
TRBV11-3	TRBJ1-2	CASSLWGGQPKDGYTF
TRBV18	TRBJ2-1	CASYSGRQAYNEQFF
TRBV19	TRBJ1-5	CASSIANQPQHF
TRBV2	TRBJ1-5	CASSVSRAGVASNQPQHF
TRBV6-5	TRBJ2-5	CASISGETQYF
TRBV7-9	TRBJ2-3	CASSSGSGGPSFDTQYF
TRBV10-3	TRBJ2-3	CAISAQGLAGTDTQYF
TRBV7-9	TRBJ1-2	CASLLGGNYGYTF
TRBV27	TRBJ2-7	CASGRDRGYEQYF
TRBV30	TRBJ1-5	CAWSAGFGNNQPQHF
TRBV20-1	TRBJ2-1	CSARVVNEQFF
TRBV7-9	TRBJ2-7	CASSQDRAFYEQYF
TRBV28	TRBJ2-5	CASSRGYGETQYF
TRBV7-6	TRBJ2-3	CASSSFYRESTDTQYF